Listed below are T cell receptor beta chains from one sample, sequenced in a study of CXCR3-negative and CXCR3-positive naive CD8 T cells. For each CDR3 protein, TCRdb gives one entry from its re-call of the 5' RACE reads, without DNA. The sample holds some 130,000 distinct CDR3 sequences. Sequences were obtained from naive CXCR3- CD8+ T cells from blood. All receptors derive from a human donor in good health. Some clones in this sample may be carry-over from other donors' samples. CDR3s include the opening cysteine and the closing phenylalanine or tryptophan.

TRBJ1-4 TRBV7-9 CASSRPDEKLFF
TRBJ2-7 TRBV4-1 CASSQAPSGIYEQYF
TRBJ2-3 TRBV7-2 CASSLLGGAGGTDTQYF
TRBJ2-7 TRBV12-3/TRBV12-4 CASSWMLGNYEQYF
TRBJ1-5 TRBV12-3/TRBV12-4 CASKGEGYSNQPQHF
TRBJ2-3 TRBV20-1 CSARAPGLSTDTQYF
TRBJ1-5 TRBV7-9 CASSSGGTGYLDKPQHF
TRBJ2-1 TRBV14 CASSQAASGNNEQFF
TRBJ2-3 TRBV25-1 CASKLGGSSTDTQYF
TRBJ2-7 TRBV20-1 CSARQDISYEQYF
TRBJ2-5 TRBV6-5 CASSGQGATGETQYF
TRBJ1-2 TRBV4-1 CASSLQMAPSNYGYTF
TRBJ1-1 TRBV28 CASSLSRGLGTEAFF
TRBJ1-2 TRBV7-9 CASSYQPNYGYTF
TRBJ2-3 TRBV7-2 CASSLDSYLTDTQYF
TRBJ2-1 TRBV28 CASSLRGALNEQFF
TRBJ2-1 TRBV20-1 CSARVITGEVEQFF
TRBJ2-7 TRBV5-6 CASTPGLAGGSSYEQYF
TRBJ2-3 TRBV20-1 CSASPGLAGPLSTDTQYF
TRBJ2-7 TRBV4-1 CASSQGGTGTYEQYF
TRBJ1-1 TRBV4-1 CASSQTGNTEAFF
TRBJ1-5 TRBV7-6 CASSLGGTPYSNQPQHF
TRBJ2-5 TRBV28 CASSPPPGPPETQYF
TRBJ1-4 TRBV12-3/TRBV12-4 CASGHFNEKLFF
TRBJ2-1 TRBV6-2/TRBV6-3 CASSYWAGAYNEQFF
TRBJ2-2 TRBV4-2 CASMGTANTGELFF
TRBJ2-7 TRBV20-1 CSARASASYEQYF
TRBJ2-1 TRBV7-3 CASSLLAGGHNEQFF
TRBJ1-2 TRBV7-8 CASSDRDMESNYGYTF
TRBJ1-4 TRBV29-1 CSVGYTGLHNEKLFF
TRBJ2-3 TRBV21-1 CASSVGGFADTQYF
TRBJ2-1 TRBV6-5 CASTEFGEGNEQFF
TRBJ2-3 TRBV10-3 CAIRDAKSGARDTQYF
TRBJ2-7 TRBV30 CAWSSTAYEQYF
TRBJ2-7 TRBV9 CASSVGGGTAYEQYF
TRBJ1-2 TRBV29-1 CSVVIPTGGYTF
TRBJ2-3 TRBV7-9 CASSFVLRTSGSTDTQYF
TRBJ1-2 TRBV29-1 CSVEATAGSNYGYTF
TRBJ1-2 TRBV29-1 CSVEDPDRRNGYTF
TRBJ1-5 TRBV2 CASSPGGGGDSNQPQHF
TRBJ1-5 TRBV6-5 CASSFRSQGLGQPQHF
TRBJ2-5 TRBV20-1 CSARKTSGEAETQYF